This TCR beta chain was captured in a study of spatial heterogeneity in lung cancer. General observations from the study: Sequencing reached an estimated coverage of tumor T cells that was only 5.5% to 7% for alpha chains and roughly 12% for beta chains. Within tumors, counts of expanded alpha and beta TCRs tracked tumor mutation counts.

TCRdb used MiXCR to reprocess the 5' RACE reads, holding one entry per CDR3 protein. This sample has roughly 3,000 distinct CDR3 sequences, with over 20% found just once. CDR3 size: 13 residues. The ends were cut back, 3 bases at V and 6 bases at J, with 9 bases in the middle. This clonotype showed up many times. The antigen remains undetermined. As to time point: sample taken at primary tumor resection. This sequence originates from a female donor with early-stage non-small cell lung cancer. The V and J genes are TRBV12-3 or TRBV12-4 and TRBJ1-5, with D unclear. The starting material was lung tumor tissue, obtained at surgery. The CDR3 DNA sequence: TGTGCCAGCAGTTTGATAGAGGCTCAGCCCCAGCATTTT. Translated: CASSLIEAQPQHF.